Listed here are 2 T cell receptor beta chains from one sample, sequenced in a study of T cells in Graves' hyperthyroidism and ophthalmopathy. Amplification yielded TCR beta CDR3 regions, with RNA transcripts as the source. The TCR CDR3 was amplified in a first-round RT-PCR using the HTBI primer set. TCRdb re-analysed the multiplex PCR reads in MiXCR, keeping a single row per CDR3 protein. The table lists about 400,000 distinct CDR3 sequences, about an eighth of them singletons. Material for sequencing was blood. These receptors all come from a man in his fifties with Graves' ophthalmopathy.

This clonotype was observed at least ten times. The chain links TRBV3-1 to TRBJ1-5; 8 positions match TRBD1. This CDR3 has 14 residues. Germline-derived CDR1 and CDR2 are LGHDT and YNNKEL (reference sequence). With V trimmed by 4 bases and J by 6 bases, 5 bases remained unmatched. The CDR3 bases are TGTGCCAGCAGCCCAGGACAGGGAGGTCAGCCCCAGCATTTT. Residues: CASSPGQGGQPQHF.

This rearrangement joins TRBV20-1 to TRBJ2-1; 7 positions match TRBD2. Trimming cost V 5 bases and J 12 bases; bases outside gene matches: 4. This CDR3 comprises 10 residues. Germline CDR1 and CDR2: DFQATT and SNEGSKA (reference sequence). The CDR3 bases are TGCAGTGCTGGGGGGGGGTTGCAGTTCTTC. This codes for CSAGGGLQFF.